The source of this T cell receptor beta chain is a study of cytomegalovirus exposure and HLA in healthy donors. Findings and caveats of the study: About 87% or about 30% of the time was how often most TCR beta V segments were productive, according to an earlier analysis. After further analysis at a later stage, 16,951 TCR beta sequences were associated with HLA alleles at 0.05 false discovery rate. Indistinguishable V segments such as TRBV6-2 and TRBV6-3 were excluded. Researchers catalogued about 150 TCR beta chains as cytomegalovirus-associated.

PCR amplification relied on 60 Vbeta primers (plus 13 Jbeta primers). Using immunoSEQ multiplex PCR, the repertoire was profiled, and TCRdb retains in-frame clones only, with some absent. This sample has about 140,000 clones, with about 80% found just once. This clone showed up just a few times. The antigen is undetermined. V shed 4 bases and J shed 3 bases, with 13 bases lying between them. Looked up from germline, CDR1 is SEHNR and CDR2 is FQNEAQ (reference sequence). CDR3 length equals 14 residues. The specimen sequenced was PBMCs. V is TRBV7-9 and J is TRBJ2-7, with a possible D match to TRBD1 (6 bases). This sequence originates from a man younger than 40 in good health. Written as DNA, the CDR3 is TGTGCCAGCAGCTCGGGACACCGATTCTACGAGCAGTACTTC. This sequence encodes CASSSGHRFYEQYF.